Listed below are T cell receptor beta chains from one sample, sequenced in a study of blood T cell repertoires in COVID-19. Sequencing was performed with immunoSEQ multiplex PCR; in TCRdb, only in-frame clones are kept and a portion is missing. The sample lists roughly 280,000 clones, about nine tenths occurring once. The sample consisted of peripheral blood. These TCRs come from a man aged 50 to 60 with acute or convalescent COVID-19. Each CDR3 is given without its conserved first and last residue. The order of the fields is V gene, D gene, J gene, clone size, CDR3 protein. D genes are given only for firm matches. Clone size is stated in some rows and not others, as once, few, many or a class when expanded.

v_call: TRBV3-1/TRBV3-2
d_call: TRBD1
j_call: TRBJ1-2
clone_size: once
cdr3_aa: ASSQPTGTGGDGYT

v_call: TRBV18
d_call: NA
j_call: TRBJ2-4
clone_size: once
cdr3_aa: ASSPGQKNIQY

v_call: TRBV19
d_call: TRBD1
j_call: TRBJ1-1
clone_size: NA
cdr3_aa: ASIRTGENTEAF

v_call: TRBV5-6
d_call: TRBD1
j_call: TRBJ2-5
clone_size: NA
cdr3_aa: ASSLNRGPGETQY

v_call: TRBV5-1
d_call: NA
j_call: TRBJ2-1
clone_size: NA
cdr3_aa: ASSEGGNRNEQF

v_call: TRBV7-9
d_call: TRBD1
j_call: TRBJ2-7
clone_size: NA
cdr3_aa: ASSLGAGTGRNEQY

v_call: TRBV7-2
d_call: NA
j_call: TRBJ2-7
clone_size: NA
cdr3_aa: ASTSPTLLTYEQY

v_call: TRBV27
d_call: TRBD1
j_call: TRBJ2-2
clone_size: NA
cdr3_aa: ASSRFGQAPNTGELF

v_call: TRBV9
d_call: TRBD2
j_call: TRBJ2-1
clone_size: NA
cdr3_aa: ASSPRQGLAVRNEQF

v_call: TRBV19
d_call: NA
j_call: TRBJ1-4
clone_size: NA
cdr3_aa: ASRITGEKLF

v_call: TRBV5-5
d_call: NA
j_call: TRBJ1-1
clone_size: NA
cdr3_aa: ASTTRTDTEAF

v_call: TRBV5-1
d_call: TRBD1
j_call: TRBJ1-6
clone_size: NA
cdr3_aa: ASSDRQGRNSPLH

v_call: TRBV27
d_call: NA
j_call: TRBJ2-1
clone_size: NA
cdr3_aa: ASSWTDALNEQF

v_call: TRBV5-1
d_call: TRBD2
j_call: TRBJ2-1
clone_size: NA
cdr3_aa: ASSLAPGGGANEQF

v_call: TRBV10-2
d_call: TRBD2
j_call: TRBJ2-3
clone_size: NA
cdr3_aa: ASSPGGLPDTQY

v_call: TRBV20-1
d_call: TRBD1
j_call: TRBJ1-2
clone_size: NA
cdr3_aa: SASFGTGSYGYT

v_call: TRBV13
d_call: NA
j_call: TRBJ2-7
clone_size: NA
cdr3_aa: ASSLRDTSYEQY

v_call: TRBV3-1/TRBV3-2
d_call: TRBD2
j_call: TRBJ2-3
clone_size: NA
cdr3_aa: ASSRGLAGASTDTQY

v_call: TRBV7-8
d_call: NA
j_call: TRBJ1-1
clone_size: NA
cdr3_aa: ASSTRGGADTEAF

v_call: TRBV19
d_call: TRBD1
j_call: TRBJ2-6
clone_size: NA
cdr3_aa: ASRRTGPSGANVLT

v_call: TRBV11-2
d_call: TRBD1
j_call: TRBJ2-7
clone_size: NA
cdr3_aa: ASSLATGVYEQY

v_call: TRBV9
d_call: NA
j_call: TRBJ2-5
clone_size: NA
cdr3_aa: ASSVGMGPETQY

v_call: TRBV2
d_call: NA
j_call: TRBJ1-4
clone_size: NA
cdr3_aa: ASSLRTSVLF

v_call: TRBV7-9
d_call: TRBD1
j_call: TRBJ1-6
clone_size: NA
cdr3_aa: ASSSRTGLNSPLH

v_call: TRBV5-4
d_call: TRBD1
j_call: TRBJ1-4
clone_size: NA
cdr3_aa: ASRPGGASEKLF

v_call: TRBV5-6
d_call: TRBD1
j_call: TRBJ1-2
clone_size: NA
cdr3_aa: ASSPPTGPGDYGYT

v_call: TRBV6-6
d_call: TRBD1
j_call: TRBJ2-1
clone_size: NA
cdr3_aa: ASSYLQGAENEQF

v_call: TRBV9
d_call: NA
j_call: TRBJ2-1
clone_size: NA
cdr3_aa: ASSGGVYNEQF